The following is a T cell receptor beta chain sequence with its context. The clone's antigen remains unknown. Per-nucleotide qualities are absent, and no much larger clonotype sits a single base away. The CDR3 regions of human TCRbeta chains were analyzed by immunosequencing. In the authors' own workflow: Repertoire TCRs were checked for matches against a reference library of SARS-CoV-2-specific TCRs that had been generated using the MIRA antigen-specificity platform. Breadth meant the fraction of unique TCRs that were SARS-CoV-2-associated, whereas depth meant the fraction of total T cells that were SARS-CoV-2-associated. Each spike-specific TCR was assigned to its reactive spike region and to a CD4 or CD8 class using the MIRA data. Log10-transformed breadth and depth values were compared by one-way ANOVA with Sidak's multiple comparisons tests. The table comes from immuneACCESS by way of TCRdb, which keeps in-frame sequences with V and J called. Part of the clones is missing from these tables; in studies checked, under half for an unresolved V gene and the rest for unknown reasons. V and J calls and clone size are copied from that table; D and trimming were computed from the DNA. The sample data list about 100,000 clones, and around nine tenths of these were observed just once. The top ten constitute roughly 15% of the sample.

The sample originates from a study of T cell responses to AZD1222 COVID-19 vaccine (dated by TCRdb to the early 2020s). Turning to the overall study: Because spike-specific TCR depth and breadth did not differ between the two schedules, AZD1222 recipients who got a second dose at roughly 4 weeks were pooled with those who got a second dose at roughly 12 weeks. TCR sequencing was performed for 230 to 250 trial participants, of whom around 200 were given two doses of AZD1222 and about 25 were given two doses of MenACWY control vaccine. Trial participants were enrolled into age subgroups of 18-55, 56-69 and 70-plus years, which contained 148, 28 and 57 TCR-sequenced participants, respectively.

The CDR1 and CDR2 encoded by the germline V gene are MNHEY and SVGAGI. V gives up 6 bases and J gives up 1 base, and the segment between their germline ends measures 12 bases. The CDR3, from cysteine to phenylalanine, totals 14 residues. The only DNA kept is the CDR3, 42 bases in frame from the first base. The time point label, read with the paper, signifies: baseline before first vaccination. Vaccinee samples were obtained from the UK trials COV001 and COV002, which included a single-blind randomized controlled phase 2/3 trial of AZD1222 (ChAdOx1 nCoV-19) in healthy adults. For TCRbeta chain sequencing, PBMC samples were collected from trial participants at day 0 and at day 28 after the second dose. Overall study outcomes, separate from this receptor: Because no day 14 peak-response samples were available, the repertoires could be characterized only after the peak T cell response. A significant rise in spike-specific TCR breadth and depth was observed after two AZD1222 doses relative to day 0 and relative to MenACWY recipients. Most participants were white British and females outnumbered males, and the authors suggested that clonal diversity may have been underestimated. Only five to seven AZD1222 recipients were SARS-CoV-2 seropositive at baseline, limiting conclusions about previously exposed vaccinees. In the small 56-69-year group, the increase in depth fell short of significance, most likely because of low power. Epitopes outside the regions mutated in the B.1.351 and B.1.1.7 variants were reportedly recognized by nearly half of the unique spike-specific TCRs. The whole spike protein was spanned by vaccine-associated CD4 TCRs, and dominant responses were seen in regions 160-218 and 743-854.

The receptor was derived from an adult in good health. Sequenced material: peripheral blood, taken on day 0 of AZD1222 vaccination. The sequence joins TRBV6-5 to TRBJ1-2; the D gene assignment is ambiguous. The DNA sequence is TGTGCCAGCAGCCGGGATACCTTTAACTATGGCTACACCTTC. Its translation reads: CASSRDTFNYGYTF.